These 4 T cell receptor beta chains came from one sample sequenced in a study of vaccination effects on CD4 cells after COVID-19. Expansion of antigen-specific CD4+ T cells with viral peptide pools was carried out by the ViraFEST assay before sequencing. Cultured cells yielded isolated CD4+ T cells after 10 days. Infection with SARS-CoV-2 occurred in the person between March and December 2020, and PCR confirmed it. BNT162b2 vaccine or mRNA-1273 vaccine was given to participants in two doses. Only in-frame clones appear in the TCRdb table, and some are missing; sequencing was by immunoSEQ multiplex PCR. Of roughly 15,000 clones in the sample, around three quarters were seen once. For these receptors, no antigen is known. The sample here was CD4+ T cells from PBMCs cultured with SARS-CoV-2 spike peptides, taken after COVID-19 vaccination. These TCRs come from a human donor who had a prior SARS-CoV-2 infection.

The chain uses TRBV3-1 (or the pseudogene TRBV3-2) and TRBJ1-2, with 9 bases lining up with TRBD1. The germline gives CDR1 LGHDT, CDR2 YNNKEL (reference sequence). The CDR3 is 16 amino acids. Trimming removed 0 bases from V and 4 bases from J; junction bases left unmatched: 6. As DNA, the CDR3 is TGTGCCAGCAGCCAAGAGGGGACAGGGTTGGTCTATGGCTACACCTTC. Its protein is CASSQEGTGLVYGYTF.

V and J are TRBV5-4 and TRBJ2-1; TRBD2 might be the D (6 bases). Trimming stripped 4 bases from V and 6 bases from J, with 20 bases between. CDR3 size: 16 residues. Germline-derived CDR1 and CDR2 are SGHNT and YYREEE (reference sequence). In nucleotides, the CDR3 is TGTGCCAGCAGCGAACCGCCGGGACTGGGGGGCAATGAGCAGTTCTTC. Protein product: CASSEPPGLGGNEQFF. The variable domain in full, completed from reference TRBV5-4 and TRBJ2-1, reads ETGVTQSPTHLIKTRGQQVTLRCSSQSGHNTVSWYQQALGQGPQFIFQYYREEENGRGNFPPRFSGLQFPNYSSELNVNALELDDSALYLCASSEPPGLGGNEQFFGPGTRLTVL.

The table lists this clone with a few counts. The chain employs TRBV4-1 and TRBJ2-2; D gene ambiguous. Germline V CDR1 and CDR2: MGHRA, YSYEKL. This CDR3 comprises 14 residues. Deletions cut 1 base from V and 4 bases from J, with 7 bases between. The CDR3 spells CASSQVGFTGELFF. CDR3 DNA sequence: TGCGCCAGCAGCCAAGTGGGATTCACCGGGGAGCTGTTTTTT.

V usage is TRBV15 and J usage is TRBJ1-5, with D possibly TRBD1 on 5 matching bases. The germline gives CDR1 LNHNV, CDR2 YYDKDF (reference sequence). This CDR3 has 16 amino acids. Deletions cut 5 bases from V and 2 bases from J, with 16 bases between. Here the CDR3 DNA reads TGTGCCACCAGCCACAGGTTTGGGGGTGGCAATCAGCCCCAGCATTTT. This gives the protein CATSHRFGGGNQPQHF.